The sequence of this TCR beta chain was determined in a study of CD8 T cells in Susac syndrome. This CDR3 is 14 amino acids long. Germline assignment: CDR1 SGHRS and CDR2 YFSETQ. The junction had 4 bases not matched to a gene; V was cut back by 4 bases and J by 1 base. It was with random hexamers that roughly 0.5 to 1 ug RNA was reverse transcribed. TCRdb re-called the immunoSEQ multiplex PCR reads through MiXCR, storing one row per CDR3 protein. Found here are about 140,000 distinct CDR3 sequences, approximately 94% of them singletons; the top ten hold over 0.07%. The receptor comes from a human donor in good health. The genes are TRBV5-1 and TRBJ2-5; 7 bases match TRBD2. Sequencing was performed on CD4+ T cells from PBMCs. The CDR3 DNA sequence: TGCGCCAGCAGCGTATCGGGAGGCCAAGAGACCCAGTACTTC. Translated: CASSVSGGQETQYF.